This T cell receptor beta chain originates from a study of T-cell memory formation after mild COVID-19. Study-wide background: The two donors had largely donor-specific TCR clusters.

Each CDR3 protein gets one entry after TCRdb re-called the 5' RACE reads with MiXCR. The data show around 200,000 distinct CDR3 sequences, over 9.5% seen once. The receptor was derived from a man aged 18-30 years who had mild COVID-19 (a few samples of this study predate the infection). Cell type and time point are not known. Material: PBMCs or a T cell subset sorted from them (not recorded which).

CDR3 sequence: CATSDTYEQFF. CDR3 nucleotides: TGTGCCACCAGTGACACCTATGAGCAGTTCTTC. The V and J genes are TRBV24-1 and TRBJ2-1; D unresolved. Germline lookup yields CDR1 KGHDR and CDR2 SFDVKD. The V end lost 4 bases, the J end lost 8 bases, and 5 bases lay between the germline ends. The CDR3 totals 11 residues.